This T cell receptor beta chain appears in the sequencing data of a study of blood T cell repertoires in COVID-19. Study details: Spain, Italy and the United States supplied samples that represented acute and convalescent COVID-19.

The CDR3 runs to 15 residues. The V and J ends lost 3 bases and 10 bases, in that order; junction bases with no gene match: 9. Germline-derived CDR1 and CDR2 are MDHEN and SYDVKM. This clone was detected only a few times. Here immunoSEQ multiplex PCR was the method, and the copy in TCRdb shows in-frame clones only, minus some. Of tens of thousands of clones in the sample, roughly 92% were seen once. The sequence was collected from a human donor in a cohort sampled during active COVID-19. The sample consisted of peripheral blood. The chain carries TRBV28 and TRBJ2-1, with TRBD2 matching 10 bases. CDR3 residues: CASSFLGSGGVEQFF. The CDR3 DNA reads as TGTGCCAGCAGTTTTCTTGGGAGCGGGGGGGTCGAGCAGTTCTTC.